One and the same sample provided the 9 T cell receptor beta chains below, sequenced in a study of shared clonotypes between healthy human individuals. Here immunoSEQ multiplex PCR was the method, and the copy in TCRdb shows in-frame clones only, minus some. Of hundreds of thousands of clones detected, approximately 71% appear once; the ten largest clones hold about 12%. The source material was PBMCs. The source of these receptors is a middle-aged woman in good health. Some clones in this sample may be carry-over from other donors' samples.

The V call is TRBV28, the J call TRBJ2-4, with TRBD2 matching 7 bases. The V gene's germline CDR1 is MDHEN and CDR2 SYDVKM. V was pared by 6 bases and J by 1 base, with 0 bases of the junction left unmatched. CDR3 length: 13 residues. CDR3 nucleotide sequence: TGTGCCAGCAGCGGGGGGGCCAAAAACATTCAGTACTTC. The encoded protein is CASSGGAKNIQYF.

The chain recombines TRBV7-2 with TRBJ2-7, with 14 bases matching TRBD2. The germline V gene has CDR1 SGHTA and CDR2 FQGNSA. The junction had 1 base not matched to a gene; V was cut back by 1 base and J by 2 bases. The CDR3 spans 16 residues. Written as DNA, the CDR3 is TGTGCCAGCAGCTTAGTGGGACTAGCGGGAGCCTACGAGCAGTACTTC. This gives the protein CASSLVGLAGAYEQYF.

Points on this clone: A far larger clone is one nucleotide away, so this likely arose from a read error. V is TRBV18 and J is TRBJ2-5, with 14 positions matching TRBD2. The germline V gene encodes CDR1 KGHSH and CDR2 LQKENI. This CDR3 spans 15 amino acids. The DNA for the CDR3 is TGTGACAGCGCGACTAGCGGGAGGGTCTGGGAGACCCAGTACTTC. It translates to CDSATSGRVWETQYF. Together with reference TRBV18 and TRBJ2-5, the CDR3 gives the full variable domain: NAGVMQNPRHLVRRRGQEARLRCSPMKGHSHVYWYRQLPEEGLKFMVYLQKENIIDESGMPKERFSAEFPKEGPSILRIQQVVRGDSAAYFCDSATSGRVWETQYFGPGTRLLVL.

The chain uses TRBV9 and TRBJ2-2; perhaps TRBD2 as D (5 bases). V lost 0 bases and J lost 10, with 13 bases in between. The germline gives CDR1 SGDLS, CDR2 YYNGEE. The CDR3 is made up of 14 amino acids. The CDR3 is CASSVGGFAEELFF. CDR3 nucleotides: TGTGCCAGCAGCGTAGGAGGGTTCGCCGAGGAGCTGTTTTTT. The full variable domain, with the rest looked up from reference TRBV9 and TRBJ2-2, is DSGVTQTPKHLITATGQRVTLRCSPRSGDLSVYWYQQSLDQGLQFLIQYYNGEERAKGNILERFSAQQFPDLHSELNLSSLELGDSALYFCASSVGGFAEELFFGEGSRLTVL.

The DNA for the CDR3 is TGTGCCAGCAGCTTGAGTGGAGCGGGAGAGGCCGGGGAGCTGTTTTTT. Translation gives CASSLSGAGEAGELFF. V gene TRBV11-2 combines with J gene TRBJ2-2, with TRBD2 identical over 8 bases. Germline V lookup: CDR1 SGHAT, CDR2 FQNNGV. The CDR3 runs to 16 residues. Trimming removed 3 bases from V and 6 bases from J; junction bases left unmatched: 9.

This chain connects TRBV29-1 to TRBJ1-5; D unclear. Germline CDR1 is SQVTM and CDR2 is ANQGSEA. V was shortened by 4 bases and J by 1 base, with 8 bases between the two germline ends. This CDR3 comprises 13 residues. The CDR3, as DNA: TGCAGCGTTGGCCGCGGGAGCAATCAGCCCCAGCATTTT. Protein sequence: CSVGRGSNQPQHF.

This chain links TRBV10-3 with TRBJ2-7; TRBD1 aligns across 8 bases. This CDR3 spans 15 amino acids. V lost 11 bases to trimming and J lost 2 bases; unmatched junction nucleotides: 14. The V gene's germline CDR1 is ENHRY and CDR2 SYGVKD. CDR3 amino acids: CAVSPAGTGAYEQYF. CDR3 nucleotides: TGTGCCGTCTCCCCCGCGGGGACAGGCGCCTACGAGCAGTACTTC.

J is TRBJ2-4 and V is TRBV5-1; D ambiguous. The CDR3 extends over 13 amino acids. From germline, CDR1 is SGHRS and CDR2 YFSETQ. The ends were cut back, 0 bases at V and 2 bases at J, with 3 bases in the middle. CDR3 region: CASSLAPKNIQYF. DNA of the CDR3: TGCGCCAGCAGCTTGGCACCCAAAAACATTCAGTACTTC.

The chain couples TRBV2 to TRBJ1-4; D is ambiguous. Deletions cut 6 bases from V and 7 bases from J, with 18 bases between. Germline V gives CDR1 SNHLY, CDR2 FYNNEI. This CDR3 region has 15 residues. CDR3 in amino acids: CASRNLRVGSEKLFF. The CDR3 coding sequence is TGTGCCAGCAGAAACCTACGGGTGGGGAGTGAAAAACTGTTTTTT.